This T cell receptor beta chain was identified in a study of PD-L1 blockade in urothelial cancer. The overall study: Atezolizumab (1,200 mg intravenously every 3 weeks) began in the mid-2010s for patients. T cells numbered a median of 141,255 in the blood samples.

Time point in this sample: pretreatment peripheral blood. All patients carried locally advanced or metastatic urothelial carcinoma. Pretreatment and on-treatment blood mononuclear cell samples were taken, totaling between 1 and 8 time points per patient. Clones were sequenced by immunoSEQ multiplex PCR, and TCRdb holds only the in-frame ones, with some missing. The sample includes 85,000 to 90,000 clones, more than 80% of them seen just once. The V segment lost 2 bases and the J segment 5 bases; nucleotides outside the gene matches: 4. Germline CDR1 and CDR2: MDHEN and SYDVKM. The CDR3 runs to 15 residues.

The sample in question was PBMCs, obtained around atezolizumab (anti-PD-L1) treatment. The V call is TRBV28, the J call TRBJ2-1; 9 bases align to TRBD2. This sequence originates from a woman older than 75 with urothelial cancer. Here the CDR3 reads CASSLSGGRNNEQFF. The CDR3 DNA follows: TGTGCCAGCAGTTTAAGCGGGGGGCGCAACAATGAGCAGTTCTTC.